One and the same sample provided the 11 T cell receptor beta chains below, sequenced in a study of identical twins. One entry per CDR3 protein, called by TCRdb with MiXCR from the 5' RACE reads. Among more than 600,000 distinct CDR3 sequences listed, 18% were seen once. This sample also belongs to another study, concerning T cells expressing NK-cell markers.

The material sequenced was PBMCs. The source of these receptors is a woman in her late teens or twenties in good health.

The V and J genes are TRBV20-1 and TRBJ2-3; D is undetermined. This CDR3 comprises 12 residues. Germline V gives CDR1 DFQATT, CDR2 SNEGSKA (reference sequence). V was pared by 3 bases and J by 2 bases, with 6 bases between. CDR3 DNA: TGCAGTGCTAGCGGAATCACAGATACGCAGTATTTT. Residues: CSASGITDTQYF.

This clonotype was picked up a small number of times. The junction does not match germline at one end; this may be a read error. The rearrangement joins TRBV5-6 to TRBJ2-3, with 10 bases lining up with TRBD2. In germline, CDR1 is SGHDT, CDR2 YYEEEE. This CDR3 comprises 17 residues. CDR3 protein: CASNLLAGDGVGDTQYF. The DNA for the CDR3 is TGTGCCAGCAACTTGCTAGCGGGAGATGGAGTGGGAGATACGCAGTATTTT.

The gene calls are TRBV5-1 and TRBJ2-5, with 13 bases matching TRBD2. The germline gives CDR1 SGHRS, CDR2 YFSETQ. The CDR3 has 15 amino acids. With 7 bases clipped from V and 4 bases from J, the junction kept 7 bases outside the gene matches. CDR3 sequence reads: CASRTSGGVRETQYF. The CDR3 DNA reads TGCGCCAGCCGGACTAGCGGGGGTGTACGAGAGACCCAGTACTTC.

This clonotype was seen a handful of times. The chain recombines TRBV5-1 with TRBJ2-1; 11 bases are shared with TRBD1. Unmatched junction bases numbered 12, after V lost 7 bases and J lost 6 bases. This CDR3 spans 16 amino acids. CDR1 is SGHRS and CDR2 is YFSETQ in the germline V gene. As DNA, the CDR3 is TGCGCCAGCGCTGAAAGAGTCGGGACAGGGGGCAATGAGCAGTTCTTC. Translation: CASAERVGTGGNEQFF.

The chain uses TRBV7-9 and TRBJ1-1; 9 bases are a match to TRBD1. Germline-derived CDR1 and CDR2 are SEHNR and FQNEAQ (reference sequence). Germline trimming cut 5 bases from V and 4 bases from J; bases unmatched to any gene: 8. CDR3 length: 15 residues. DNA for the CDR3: TGTGCCAGCAGCACCGGGACAGGGTTCGGCACTGAAGCTTTCTTT. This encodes CASSTGTGFGTEAFF.

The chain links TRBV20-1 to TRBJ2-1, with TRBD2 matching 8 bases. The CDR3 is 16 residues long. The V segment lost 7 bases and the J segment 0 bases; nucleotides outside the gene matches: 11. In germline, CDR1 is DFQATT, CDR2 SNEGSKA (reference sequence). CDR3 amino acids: CSVGVSGKSSYNEQFF. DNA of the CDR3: TGCAGTGTTGGCGTTAGCGGGAAGAGCTCCTACAATGAGCAGTTCTTC.

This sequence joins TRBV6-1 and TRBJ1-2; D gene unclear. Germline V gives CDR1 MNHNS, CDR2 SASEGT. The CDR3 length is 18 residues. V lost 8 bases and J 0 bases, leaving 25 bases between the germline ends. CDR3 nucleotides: TGTGCCAGCCGAAACCGGGGAGGTAACGGGGAAACTAACTATGGCTACACCTTC. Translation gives CASRNRGGNGETNYGYTF.

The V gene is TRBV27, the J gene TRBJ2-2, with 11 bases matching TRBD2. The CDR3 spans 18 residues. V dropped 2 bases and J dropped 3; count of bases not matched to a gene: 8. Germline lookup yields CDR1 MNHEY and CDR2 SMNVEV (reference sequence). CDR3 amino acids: CASSLVNLAGGDTGELFF. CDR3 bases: TGTGCCAGCAGTTTAGTCAATCTAGCGGGGGGAGACACCGGGGAGCTGTTTTTT.

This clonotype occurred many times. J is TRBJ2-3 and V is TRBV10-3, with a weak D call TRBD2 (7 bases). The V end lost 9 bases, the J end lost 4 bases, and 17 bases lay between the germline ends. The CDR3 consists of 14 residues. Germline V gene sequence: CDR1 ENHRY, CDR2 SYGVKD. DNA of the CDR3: TGTGCCATAACCCGGACGGGGGGCCCAGATACGCAGTATTTT. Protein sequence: CAITRTGGPDTQYF.

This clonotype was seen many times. The CDR3 DNA reads as TGTGCCAGCAGTCTTACGGGTAGGGAGCCCCAGCATTTT. Amino acids: CASSLTGREPQHF. The V and J genes are TRBV11-2 and TRBJ1-5; no firm D call. Trimming took off 6 bases at V and 8 bases at J, with 14 bases between the two ends. Germline assignment: CDR1 SGHAT and CDR2 FQNNGV. The CDR3 is made up of 13 amino acids.

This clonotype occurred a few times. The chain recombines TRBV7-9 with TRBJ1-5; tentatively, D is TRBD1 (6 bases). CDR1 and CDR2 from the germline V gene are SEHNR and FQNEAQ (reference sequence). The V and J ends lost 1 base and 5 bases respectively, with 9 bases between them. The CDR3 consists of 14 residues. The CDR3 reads CASSLDREDQPQHF. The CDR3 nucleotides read TGTGCCAGCAGCTTAGACAGGGAAGATCAGCCCCAGCATTTT.